This entry concerns a single T cell receptor beta chain. These data come from a study of T cell changes during pregnancy in multiple sclerosis. The data were produced by immunoSEQ multiplex PCR, yet TCRdb's version contains in-frame clones alone and is incomplete. The data contain 35,000 to 45,000 clones, about 85% of them singletons. The sequence came from a female donor with multiple sclerosis, enrolled in a pregnancy study. The sequences come from CD4+ T cells from peripheral blood mononuclear cells, collected after pregnancy.

The CDR3 loop is CASSARLAYEQYF. Here the CDR3 DNA reads TGCGCCAGCAGCGCGAGACTAGCTTACGAGCAGTACTTC. The rearrangement links TRBV5-1 to TRBJ2-7; TRBD2 matches at 7 bases. Germline CDR1 reads SGHRS; CDR2 reads YFSETQ. Trimming took 4 bases from V and 4 from J; bases not matched to a gene: 5. The CDR3 runs to 13 residues.